This section outlines one TCR beta chain sequence together with its context. The V end lost 0 bases, the J end lost 6 bases, and 9 bases lay between the germline ends. CDR1 is SGHDT, CDR2 YYEEEE, per germline. This CDR3 is 13 amino acids long. The data are from a study of blood T cell repertoires in COVID-19. The authors' processing: How many nucleated cells were present was estimated from reference gene primer amplification. The repertoire was sequenced with immunoSEQ multiplex PCR; TCRdb's copy has only in-frame clones and lacks some. V, J and clone size reflect that table, while D and trimming were determined from the DNA. The profile shows under 350,000 clones, 75% to 90% of them singletons.

The receptor was isolated from a woman in her 70s with acute or convalescent COVID-19. The chain is built from TRBV5-6 and TRBJ1-1; D gene uncertain. The material sequenced was peripheral blood. The CDR3 is CASSLGAGAEAFF. The CDR3 nucleotides are TGTGCCAGCAGCTTGGGGGCCGGGGCTGAAGCTTTCTTT. The full variable domain, with the rest looked up from reference TRBV5-6 and TRBJ1-1, is DAGVTQSPTHLIKTRGQQVTLRCSPKSGHDTVSWYQQALGQGPQFIFQYYEEEERQRGNFPDRFSGHQFPNYSSELNVNALLLGDSALYLCASSLGAGAEAFFGQGTRLTVV.